This entry concerns a single T cell receptor beta chain. This sample is drawn from a study of cytomegalovirus exposure and HLA in healthy donors. The germline V gene has CDR1 MNHEY and CDR2 SMNVEV (reference sequence). V lost 3 bases, J lost 7 bases, and 15 bases lay in between. The CDR3 totals 14 residues. 60 Vbeta and 13 Jbeta primers were used in PCR. In the original processing: As a later analysis found, there were around 86 million unique TCR beta chains, of which roughly 11 million were shared. The protocol was immunoSEQ multiplex PCR, while the TCRdb copy is restricted to in-frame clones and leaves out a portion. V, J and clone size reflect that table, while D and trimming were determined from the DNA. Here the sample spans 100,000 to 150,000 clones, about 71% being singletons.

This clonotype originated in a woman in her fifties or sixties in good health and CMV-seronegative. V usage is TRBV27 and J usage is TRBJ1-2, with D perhaps matching TRBD1 (5 bases). The sequenced material came from PBMCs. The CDR3 region has the DNA TGTGCCAGCAGTTTGGAACCGAGCAGGGTTGGCTACACCTTC. It translates to CASSLEPSRVGYTF.